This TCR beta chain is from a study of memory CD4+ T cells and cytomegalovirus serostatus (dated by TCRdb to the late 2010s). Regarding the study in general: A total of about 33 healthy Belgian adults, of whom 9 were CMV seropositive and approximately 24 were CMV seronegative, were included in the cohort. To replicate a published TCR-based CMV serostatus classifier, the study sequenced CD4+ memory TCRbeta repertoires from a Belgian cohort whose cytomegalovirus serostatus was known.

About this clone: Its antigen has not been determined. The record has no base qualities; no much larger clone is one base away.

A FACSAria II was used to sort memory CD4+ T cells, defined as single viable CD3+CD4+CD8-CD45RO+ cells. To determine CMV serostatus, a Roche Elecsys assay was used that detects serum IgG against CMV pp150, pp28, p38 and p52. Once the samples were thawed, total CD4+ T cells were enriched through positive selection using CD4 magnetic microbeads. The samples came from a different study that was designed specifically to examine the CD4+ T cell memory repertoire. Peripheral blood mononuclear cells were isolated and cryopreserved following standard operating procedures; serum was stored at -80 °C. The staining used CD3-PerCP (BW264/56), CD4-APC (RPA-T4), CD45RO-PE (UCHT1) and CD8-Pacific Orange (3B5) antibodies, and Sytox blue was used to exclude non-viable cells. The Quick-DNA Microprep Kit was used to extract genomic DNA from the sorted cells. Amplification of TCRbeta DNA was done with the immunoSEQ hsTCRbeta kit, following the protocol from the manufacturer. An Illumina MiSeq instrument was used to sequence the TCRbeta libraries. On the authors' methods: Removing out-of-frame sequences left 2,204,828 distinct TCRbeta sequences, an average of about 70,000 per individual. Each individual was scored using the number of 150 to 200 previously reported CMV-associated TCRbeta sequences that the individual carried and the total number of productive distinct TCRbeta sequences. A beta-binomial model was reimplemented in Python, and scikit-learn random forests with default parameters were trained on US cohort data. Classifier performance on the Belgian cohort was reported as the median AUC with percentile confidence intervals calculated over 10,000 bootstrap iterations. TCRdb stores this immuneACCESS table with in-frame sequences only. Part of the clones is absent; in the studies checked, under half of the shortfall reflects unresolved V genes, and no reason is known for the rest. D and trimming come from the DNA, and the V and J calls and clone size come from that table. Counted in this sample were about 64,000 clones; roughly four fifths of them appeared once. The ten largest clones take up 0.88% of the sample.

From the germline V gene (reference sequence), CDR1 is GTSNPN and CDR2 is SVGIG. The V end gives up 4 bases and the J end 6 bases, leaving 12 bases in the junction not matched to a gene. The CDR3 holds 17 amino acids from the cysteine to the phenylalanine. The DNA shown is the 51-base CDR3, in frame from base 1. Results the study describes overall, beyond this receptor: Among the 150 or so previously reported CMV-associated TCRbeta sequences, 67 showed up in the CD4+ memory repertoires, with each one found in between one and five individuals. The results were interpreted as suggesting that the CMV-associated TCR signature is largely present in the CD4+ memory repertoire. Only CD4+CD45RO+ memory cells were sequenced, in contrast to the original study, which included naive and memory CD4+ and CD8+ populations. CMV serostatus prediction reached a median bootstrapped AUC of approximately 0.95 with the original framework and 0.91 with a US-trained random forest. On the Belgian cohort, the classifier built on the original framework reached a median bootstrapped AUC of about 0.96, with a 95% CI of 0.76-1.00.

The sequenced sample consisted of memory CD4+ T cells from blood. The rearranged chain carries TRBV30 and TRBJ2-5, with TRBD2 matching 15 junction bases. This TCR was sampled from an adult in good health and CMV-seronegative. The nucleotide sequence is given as TGTGCCTGGACCAAAAGGACTAGCGGGAGGGCCCCAAAGACCCAGTACTTC. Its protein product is CAWTKRTSGRAPKTQYF.